This T cell receptor (beta chain) was profiled in a study of radiotherapy plus CTLA-4 blockade in lung cancer. Study at large: Among enrolled patients, about 18% responded and roughly 30% achieved disease control.

As concerns this clone: As yet, its antigen is unknown.

Study-wide points: Interferon-beta and early blood T cell clone dynamics reportedly predicted response best.

Sequenced by immunoSEQ multiplex PCR; TCRdb stores in-frame clones only, minus some. The sample includes around 100,000 clones, roughly 74% of them seen just once. The CDR3 has 14 amino acids. Trimming pared 6 bases from V and 4 bases from J, leaving 16 bases between. From germline, CDR1 is MNHEY and CDR2 SVGAGI. The sample here was peripheral blood, taken from a patient treated with radiotherapy plus ipilimumab. The V gene is TRBV6-5, the J gene TRBJ2-7; D possibly corresponds to TRBD1 (6 bases). The receptor was derived from a human donor with non-small cell lung cancer who had a partial response to radiotherapy plus ipilimumab. Some clones in this sample may be carry-over from other donors' samples. CDR3 residues: CASRTQGTAYEQYF. The CDR3 coding sequence is TGTGCCAGCAGGACCCAGGGGACCGCATACGAGCAGTACTTC.